The rows below give T cell receptor beta chains drawn from one sample of a study of radiation and T cells in renal cell carcinoma. TCRdb's table, derived via immunoSEQ multiplex PCR, lists solely in-frame clones and lacks some. The sample lists some 81,000 clones, roughly nine tenths occurring once. The specimen comprised blood, sampled from a patient whose treatment included radiotherapy and nephrectomy. Receptors originate from a woman aged 70 to 79 with renal cell carcinoma. The CDR3 runs from the conserved cysteine through the conserved F or W. The order of the fields is clone size, J gene, D gene, V gene, CDR3 DNA, CDR3 protein. The D gene is left open where the match is weak. Size is omitted from some rows. Given values are once, few, many or a class for expanded clones.

.	TRBJ1-1	.	TRBV19	TGTGCCTCCTCCGTACATTCTCGGATGAACACTGAAGCTTTCTTT	CASSVHSRMNTEAFF
.	TRBJ1-4	.	TRBV30	TGTGCCTGGAGCGCCGGGGGTCCCGGGAAACTGTTTTTT	CAWSAGGPGKLFF
.	TRBJ2-7	.	TRBV7-6	TGTGCCAGCAGTCCCAGCAGGGCTTCCTACGAGCAGTACTTC	CASSPSRASYEQYF
.	TRBJ1-1	.	TRBV27	TGTGCCAGCAGTTTCGGGGACTCGAACACTGAAGCTTTCTTT	CASSFGDSNTEAFF
.	TRBJ1-4	.	TRBV4-3	TGCGCCAGCAGCCAAGATATATGGAGGCGTGAAAAACTGTTTTTT	CASSQDIWRREKLFF
.	TRBJ2-5	.	TRBV7-9	TGTGCCAGCAGCCGGGGACTTCAAGAGACCCAGTACTTC	CASSRGLQETQYF
.	TRBJ1-1	.	TRBV13	TGTGCCAGCAGCCCAAAAGTGAGGGTTGGGAACACTGAAGCTTTCTTT	CASSPKVRVGNTEAFF
.	TRBJ2-7	TRBD2	TRBV30	TGTGCCTGGAGCGGACTAGCCGAGCAGTACTTC	CAWSGLAEQYF
.	TRBJ2-2	TRBD1	TRBV10-3	TGTGCCATCAGGACAGGGGTGGACACCGGGGAGCTGTTTTTT	CAIRTGVDTGELFF
.	TRBJ1-6	.	TRBV4-2	TGTGCCAGCAGCCAAGATGGCGGGACTAATTCACCCCTCCACTTT	CASSQDGGTNSPLHF
once	TRBJ1-4	.	TRBV5-1	TGCGCCAGCAGCTTGGGTGCAACTAATGAAAAACTGTTTTTT	CASSLGATNEKLFF
.	TRBJ2-3	.	TRBV14	TGTGCCAGCAGCCAGAAAACGTTCGGGAATACGCAGTATTTT	CASSQKTFGNTQYF
.	TRBJ1-2	.	TRBV28	TGTGCCAGCAGTTTCAGGGGCCGTAACTATGGCTACACCTTC	CASSFRGRNYGYTF
.	TRBJ1-2	.	TRBV5-1	TGCGCCAGCAGCTCGGGGGACTTCAACTATGGCTACACCTTC	CASSSGDFNYGYTF
.	TRBJ1-1	.	TRBV5-1	TGCGCCAGCAGCTCGGCCGGATCGAACACTGAAGCTTTCTTT	CASSSAGSNTEAFF
.	TRBJ1-3	.	TRBV6-6	TGTGCCAGCAGGCCCCGACAGGCCTACGCCATATATTTT	CASRPRQAYAIYF
many	TRBJ1-4	TRBD1	TRBV30	TGTGCCTGTGCCAAGGGGACAGGGAATGAAAAACTGTTTTTT	CACAKGTGNEKLFF
.	TRBJ1-6	TRBD1	TRBV7-9	TGTGCCAGCAGCCGGACAGGGCTAGATTCACCCCTCCACTTT	CASSRTGLDSPLHF
.	TRBJ1-5	.	TRBV6-5	TGTGCCAGCTGCCCTACAGGTTATAGCAATCAGCCCCAGCATTTT	CASCPTGYSNQPQHF
.	TRBJ2-7	TRBD1	TRBV9	TGTGCCAGCAGCGTGACAGGGGGCCCCTACGAGCAGTACTTC	CASSVTGGPYEQYF
.	TRBJ1-2	TRBD1	TRBV6-6	TGTGCCAGCAGTTACTACAGGGGTGGCTACACCTTC	CASSYYRGGYTF
.	TRBJ1-1	TRBD1	TRBV12-5	TGTGCTAGTGGTTTACAGGGGTACACTGAAGCTTTCTTT	CASGLQGYTEAFF
.	TRBJ1-1	TRBD1	TRBV7-3	TGTGCCAGCAGCTATATGAGACAGGGCACTGAAGCTTTCTTT	CASSYMRQGTEAFF
.	TRBJ1-2	.	TRBV6-5	TGTGCCAGCAGTTACTCCGCAGACCCGACCTATGGCTACACCTTC	CASSYSADPTYGYTF